The clone carrying this T cell receptor (beta chain) was seen a few times. A much bigger clone sits one base away, suggesting this may be a read error. This entry comes from a study of tumor-infiltrating lymphocytes in primary liver carcinoma. Without any cell sorting, about 18-30 mg of bulk tissue yielded co-extracted RNA and DNA. The CDR3 extends over 13 amino acids. Trimming took off 4 bases at V and 7 bases at J, with 12 bases between the two ends. Germline V gene sequence: CDR1 MNHEY, CDR2 SVGEGT. Starting from 500 ng of total RNA, TCR beta cDNA was produced with a primer in the constant region. TCR beta libraries came from three nested multiplex PCR rounds using slightly modified ARM-PCR. TRBV1-TRBV30 forward primers paired with a C-beta reverse primer drove the first two PCR rounds, about 9 cycles each. TCRdb re-called the multiplex PCR reads with MiXCR, one entry per CDR3 protein. The sample carries 55,000 to 65,000 distinct CDR3 sequences, over 65% recorded once.

This sequence joins TRBV6-2 or TRBV6-3 and TRBJ2-3, with D unresolved. This clonotype originated in a middle-aged man with primary liver carcinoma and hepatitis B virus infection. The sample was liver tumor tissue from sampling region 2. Described subset: tumor region T2, inferior pole. The CDR3 loop reads CASSSAQANTQYF. The CDR3, as DNA: TGTGCCAGCAGTTCGGCACAAGCGAATACGCAGTATTTT.